These T cell receptor beta chains were read from a single sample in a study of T cell responses to AZD1222 COVID-19 vaccine. Clones were sequenced by immunoSEQ multiplex PCR, and TCRdb holds only the in-frame ones, with some missing. The sample comprises about 150,000 clones, around 88% of which are singletons, and around 1% rests with the top ten. The sequenced sample was peripheral blood, obtained 28 days after the second AZD1222 dose. The receptors here all came from an adult who received the AZD1222 COVID-19 vaccine. CDR3s include the opening cysteine and the closing phenylalanine or tryptophan. A D gene is named only where the DNA matches it firmly.

TRBJ1-2	.	TRBV6-1	CASSEAAVGDGYTF
TRBJ2-4	TRBD1	TRBV3-1/TRBV3-2	CASSPFPGQVAKNIQYF
TRBJ2-2	.	TRBV5-8	CASSIAILNTGELFF
TRBJ1-3	.	TRBV3-1/TRBV3-2	CASSQVPRGSGNTIYF
TRBJ1-5	TRBD1	TRBV5-8	CASSPGTAYNQPQHF
TRBJ1-1	.	TRBV12-5	CASGLVLSGDGEAFF
TRBJ2-3	TRBD1	TRBV27	CASSSVDRFTDTQYF
TRBJ2-7	.	TRBV5-8	CASSLDPRTYLYEQYF
TRBJ1-5	.	TRBV4-1	CASSQAFSFTGNQPQHF
TRBJ2-2	.	TRBV6-5	CASSLRGTGELFF
TRBJ1-2	.	TRBV2	CASSGQIYYGYTF
TRBJ2-1	.	TRBV14	CASSPPLHVTVYNEQFF
TRBJ2-1	.	TRBV7-8	CASSYFFSSYNEQFF
TRBJ2-7	.	TRBV5-5	CASSSARESEQYF
TRBJ1-1	.	TRBV18	CASSPVGVGNTEAFF
TRBJ1-2	.	TRBV19	CASSIMGGSGYTF
TRBJ2-3	.	TRBV6-5	CASSYSGRSTDTQYF